This T cell receptor beta chain was found in a study of shared clonotypes between healthy human individuals. Notes on the study in general: Shared clonotypes across all four donors exceeded non-shared ones in generation probability. The study sampled only blood, and tissue repertoires likely differ.

Concerning this clone: The antigen is undetermined.

V was cut by 2 bases and J by 8 bases, with 13 bases left in between. Germline V gives CDR1 LNHNV, CDR2 YYDKDF (reference sequence). This CDR3 comprises 14 residues. Sequencing was at deep level. Original processing notes: ImmunoSEQ sequences covered only the junction and lacked quality scores; filtering therefore differed. This table comes from immunoSEQ multiplex PCR, and its TCRdb copy is limited to in-frame clones, with some not included. V and J calls and clone size are copied from that table; D and trimming were computed from the DNA. The sample holds approximately 320,000 clones; 74% are singletons and the top ten take about 9.3%.

Sequencing input: memory CD4+ T cells sorted from blood. Subset indicated: CD45RA-negative fraction. This TCR came from a man aged 25 to 40 in good health. V usage is TRBV15 and J usage is TRBJ2-1, with D possibly matching TRBD1 (6 bases). CDR3: CATSRQGFADEQFF. The CDR3 DNA reads as TGTGCCACCAGCAGACAGGGGTTTGCGGATGAGCAGTTCTTC.